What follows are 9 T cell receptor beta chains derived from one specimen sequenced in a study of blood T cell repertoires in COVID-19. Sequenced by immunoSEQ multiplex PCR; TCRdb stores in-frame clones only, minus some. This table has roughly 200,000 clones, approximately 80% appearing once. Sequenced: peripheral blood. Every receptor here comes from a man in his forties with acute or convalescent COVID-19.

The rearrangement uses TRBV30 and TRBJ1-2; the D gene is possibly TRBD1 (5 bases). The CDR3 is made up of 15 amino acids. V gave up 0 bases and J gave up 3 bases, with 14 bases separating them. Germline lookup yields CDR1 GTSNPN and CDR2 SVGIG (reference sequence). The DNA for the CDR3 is TGTGCCTGGAGTGTAGGACCAGCGGGGGACTATGGCTACACCTTC. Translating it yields CAWSVGPAGDYGYTF.

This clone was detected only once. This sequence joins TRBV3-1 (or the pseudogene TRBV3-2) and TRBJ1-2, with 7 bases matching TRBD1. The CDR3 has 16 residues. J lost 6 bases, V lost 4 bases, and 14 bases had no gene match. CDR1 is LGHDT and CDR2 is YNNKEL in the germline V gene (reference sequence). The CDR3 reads CASSPMGPRRGHGYTF. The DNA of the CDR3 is TGTGCCAGCAGCCCAATGGGACCGCGAAGGGGGCATGGCTACACCTTC.

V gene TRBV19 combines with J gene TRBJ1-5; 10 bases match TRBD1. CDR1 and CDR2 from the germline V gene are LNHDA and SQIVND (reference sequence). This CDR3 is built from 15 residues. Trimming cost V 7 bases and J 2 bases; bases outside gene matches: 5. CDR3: CASKSGTGGNQPQHF. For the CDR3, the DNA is TGTGCCAGTAAGTCCGGGACAGGGGGCAATCAGCCCCAGCATTTT.

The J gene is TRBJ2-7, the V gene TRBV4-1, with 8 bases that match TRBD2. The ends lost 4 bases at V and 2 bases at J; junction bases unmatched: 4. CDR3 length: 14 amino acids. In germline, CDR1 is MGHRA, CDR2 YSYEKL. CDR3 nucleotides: TGCGCCAGCAGCCCATTCGGGAGGGCCTACGAGCAGTACTTC. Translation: CASSPFGRAYEQYF.

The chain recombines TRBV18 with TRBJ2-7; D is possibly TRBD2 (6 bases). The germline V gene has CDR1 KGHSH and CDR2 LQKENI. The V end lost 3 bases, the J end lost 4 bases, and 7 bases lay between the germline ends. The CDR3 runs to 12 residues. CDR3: CASSPGGYEQYF. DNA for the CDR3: TGTGCCAGCTCACCCGGGGGTTACGAGCAGTACTTC.

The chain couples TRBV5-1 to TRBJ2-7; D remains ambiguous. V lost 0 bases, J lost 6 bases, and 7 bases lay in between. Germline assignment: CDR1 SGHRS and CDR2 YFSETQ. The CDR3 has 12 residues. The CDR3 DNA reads TGCGCCAGCAGCTTGGCCCCGGGCGAGCAGTACTTC. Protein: CASSLAPGEQYF.

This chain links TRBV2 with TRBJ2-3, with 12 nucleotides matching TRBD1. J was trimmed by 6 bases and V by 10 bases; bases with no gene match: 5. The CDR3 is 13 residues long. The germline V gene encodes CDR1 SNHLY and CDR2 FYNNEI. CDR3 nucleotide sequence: TGTGCCACTGGGACAGGGGGCTGGGATACGCAGTATTTT. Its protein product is CATGTGGWDTQYF.

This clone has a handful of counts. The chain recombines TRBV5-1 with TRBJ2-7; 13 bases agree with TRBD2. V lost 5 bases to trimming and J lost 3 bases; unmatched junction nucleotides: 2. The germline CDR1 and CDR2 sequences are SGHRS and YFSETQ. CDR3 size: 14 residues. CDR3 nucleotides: TGCGCCAGCAGGGGGACTAGCGGGAACTACGAGCAGTACTTC. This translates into CASRGTSGNYEQYF.

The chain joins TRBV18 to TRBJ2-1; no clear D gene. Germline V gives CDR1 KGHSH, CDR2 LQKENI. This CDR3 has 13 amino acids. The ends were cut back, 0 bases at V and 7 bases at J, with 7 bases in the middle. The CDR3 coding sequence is TGTGCCAGCTCACCACCCTCGGGTAATGAGCAGTTCTTC. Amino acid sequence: CASSPPSGNEQFF. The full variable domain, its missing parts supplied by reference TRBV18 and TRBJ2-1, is NAGVMQNPRHLVRRRGQEARLRCSPMKGHSHVYWYRQLPEEGLKFMVYLQKENIIDESGMPKERFSAEFPKEGPSILRIQQVVRGDSAAYFCASSPPSGNEQFFGPGTRLTVL.